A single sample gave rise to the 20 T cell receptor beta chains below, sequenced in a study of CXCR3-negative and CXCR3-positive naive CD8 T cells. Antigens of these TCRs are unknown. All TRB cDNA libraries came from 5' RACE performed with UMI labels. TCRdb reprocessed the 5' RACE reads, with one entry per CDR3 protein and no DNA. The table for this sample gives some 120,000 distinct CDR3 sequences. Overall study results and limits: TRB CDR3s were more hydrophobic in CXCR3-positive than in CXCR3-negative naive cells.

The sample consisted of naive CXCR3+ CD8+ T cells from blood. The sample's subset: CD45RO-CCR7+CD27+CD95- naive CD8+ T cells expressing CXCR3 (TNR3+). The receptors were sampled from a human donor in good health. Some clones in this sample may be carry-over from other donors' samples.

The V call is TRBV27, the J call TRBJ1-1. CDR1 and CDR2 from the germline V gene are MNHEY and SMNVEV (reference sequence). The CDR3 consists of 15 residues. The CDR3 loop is CASSLSGNPNTEAFF.

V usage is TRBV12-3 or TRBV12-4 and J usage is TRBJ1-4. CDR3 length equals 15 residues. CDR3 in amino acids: CASSLTFGELRKLFF.

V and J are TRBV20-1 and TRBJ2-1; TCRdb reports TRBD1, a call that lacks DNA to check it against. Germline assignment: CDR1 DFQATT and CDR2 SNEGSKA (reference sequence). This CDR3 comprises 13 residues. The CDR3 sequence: CSARRDRGREQFF.

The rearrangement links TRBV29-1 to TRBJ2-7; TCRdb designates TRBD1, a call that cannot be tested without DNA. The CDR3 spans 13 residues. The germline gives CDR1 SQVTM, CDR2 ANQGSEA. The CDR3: CSGYNRLSYEQYF.

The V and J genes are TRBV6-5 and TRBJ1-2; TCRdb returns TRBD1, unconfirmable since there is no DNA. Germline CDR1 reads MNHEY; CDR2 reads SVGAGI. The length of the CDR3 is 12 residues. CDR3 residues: CASSWDGYGYTF.

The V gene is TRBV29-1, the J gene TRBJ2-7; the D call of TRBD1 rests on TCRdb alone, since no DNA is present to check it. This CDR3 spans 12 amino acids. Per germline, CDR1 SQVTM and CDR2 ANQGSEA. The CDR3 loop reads CSVEGVGPQQYF.

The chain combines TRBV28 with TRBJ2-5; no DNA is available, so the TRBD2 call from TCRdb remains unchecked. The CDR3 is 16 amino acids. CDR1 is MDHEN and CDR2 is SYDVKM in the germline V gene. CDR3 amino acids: CASSSSLAGVLETQYF. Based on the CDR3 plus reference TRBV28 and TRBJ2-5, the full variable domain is DVKVTQSSRYLVKRTGEKVFLECVQDMDHENMFWYRQDPGLGLRLIYFSYDVKMKEKGDIPEGYSVSREKKERFSLILESASTNQTSMYLCASSSSLAGVLETQYFGPGTRLLVL.

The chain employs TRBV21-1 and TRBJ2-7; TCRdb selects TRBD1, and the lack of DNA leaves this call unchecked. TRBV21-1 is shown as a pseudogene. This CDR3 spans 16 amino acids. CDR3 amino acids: CASSKGGKGADLEQYF.

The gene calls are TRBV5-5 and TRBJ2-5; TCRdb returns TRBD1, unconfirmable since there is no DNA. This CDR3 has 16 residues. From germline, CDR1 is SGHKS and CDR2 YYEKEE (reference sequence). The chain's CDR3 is CASSFVTGTVKETQYF.

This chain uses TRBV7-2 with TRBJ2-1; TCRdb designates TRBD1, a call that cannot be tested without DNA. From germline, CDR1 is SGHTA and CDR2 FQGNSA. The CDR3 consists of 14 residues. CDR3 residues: CASSLEQGIDEQFF.

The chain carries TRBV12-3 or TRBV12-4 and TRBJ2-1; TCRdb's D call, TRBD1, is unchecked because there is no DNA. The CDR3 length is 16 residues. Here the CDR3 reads CASNMQGAGTYNEQFF.

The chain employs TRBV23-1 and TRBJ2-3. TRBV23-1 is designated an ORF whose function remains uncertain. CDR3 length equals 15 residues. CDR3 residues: CASSRGGLSTDTQYF.

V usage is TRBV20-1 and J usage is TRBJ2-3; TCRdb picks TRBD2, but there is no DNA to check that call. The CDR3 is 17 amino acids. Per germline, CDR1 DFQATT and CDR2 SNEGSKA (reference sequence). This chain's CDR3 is CSARDDRGSGATDTQYF.

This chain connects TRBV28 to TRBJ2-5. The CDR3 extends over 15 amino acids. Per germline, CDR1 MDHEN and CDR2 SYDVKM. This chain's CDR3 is CASSLYGRIQETQYF.

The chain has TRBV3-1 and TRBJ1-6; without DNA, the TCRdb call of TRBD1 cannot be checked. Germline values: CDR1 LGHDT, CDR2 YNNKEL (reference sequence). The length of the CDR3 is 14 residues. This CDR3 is CASSPRDTYSPLHF. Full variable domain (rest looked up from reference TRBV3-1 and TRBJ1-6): DTAVSQTPKYLVTQMGNDKSIKCEQNLGHDTMYWYKQDSKKFLKIMFSYNNKELIINETVPNRFSPKSPDKAHLNLHINSLELGDSAVYFCASSPRDTYSPLHFGNGTRLTVT.

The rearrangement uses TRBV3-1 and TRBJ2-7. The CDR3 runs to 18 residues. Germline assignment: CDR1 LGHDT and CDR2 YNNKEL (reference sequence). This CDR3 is CASSQELGRQLPSYEQYF.

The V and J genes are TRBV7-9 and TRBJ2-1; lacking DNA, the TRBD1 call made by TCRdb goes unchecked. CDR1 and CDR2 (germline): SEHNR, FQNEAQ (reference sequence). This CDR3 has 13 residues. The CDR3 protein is CASSWGEYNEQFF. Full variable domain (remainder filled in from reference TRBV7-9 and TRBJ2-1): DTGVSQNPRHKITKRGQNVTFRCDPISEHNRLYWYRQTLGQGPEFLTYFQNEAQLEKSRLLSDRFSAERPKGSFSTLEIQRTEQGDSAMYLCASSWGEYNEQFFGPGTRLTVL.

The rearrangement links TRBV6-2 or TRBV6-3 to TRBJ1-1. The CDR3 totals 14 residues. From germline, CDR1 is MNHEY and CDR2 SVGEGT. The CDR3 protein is CASSYSTMYTEAFF.

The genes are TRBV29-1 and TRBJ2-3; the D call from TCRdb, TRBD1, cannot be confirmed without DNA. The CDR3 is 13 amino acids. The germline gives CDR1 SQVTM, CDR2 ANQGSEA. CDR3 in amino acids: CSVDGTSTDTQYF.

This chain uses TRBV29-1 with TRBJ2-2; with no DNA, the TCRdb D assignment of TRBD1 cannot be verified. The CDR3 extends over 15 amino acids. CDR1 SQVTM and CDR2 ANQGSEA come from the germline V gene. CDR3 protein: CSVEAGDRNTGELFF.